The 20 T cell receptor beta chains below were found in one sample sequenced in a study of blood T cell repertoires in COVID-19. This table comes from immunoSEQ multiplex PCR, and its TCRdb copy is limited to in-frame clones, with some not included. Of approximately 88,000 clones listed, more than 65% are singletons. The sample taken for sequencing was peripheral blood. These TCRs come from a woman aged 80 or over with active or convalescent COVID-19.

The chain recombines TRBV7-6 with TRBJ2-5, with D possibly TRBD1 on 7 matching bases. Looked up from germline, CDR1 is SGHVS and CDR2 is FNYEAQ. Trimming removed 4 bases at V and 1 base at J, with 19 bases between. This CDR3 is 17 amino acids long. The CDR3 DNA sequence: TGTGCCAGCAGCTCCCAACTAAATCAGGGGGGCCAAGAGACCCAGTACTTC. Translated, it gives CASSSQLNQGGQETQYF.

The chain recombines TRBV6-6 with TRBJ1-2; 10 bases line up with TRBD1. V was clipped by 2 bases and J by 1 base; unmatched bases: 4. Germline V CDR1 and CDR2: MNHNY, SVGAGI (reference sequence). This CDR3 comprises 16 residues. The CDR3 is CASSYPTGGVNYGYTF. The CDR3 DNA reads as TGTGCCAGCAGTTACCCGACAGGGGGCGTTAACTATGGCTACACCTTC.

The chain carries TRBV2 and TRBJ1-2; maybe TRBD1 (5 bases). Germline V lookup: CDR1 SNHLY, CDR2 FYNNEI. V dropped 4 bases and J dropped 8 bases, with 11 bases sitting between them. The CDR3 has 12 amino acids. The DNA of the CDR3 is TGTGCCAGCAGTGTTGGGGGGGAAGGCTACACCTTC. Its protein is CASSVGGEGYTF.

This chain connects TRBV29-1 to TRBJ2-7; 10 bases map to TRBD1. The CDR3 loop spans 14 amino acids. J was trimmed by 5 bases and V by 1 base; bases with no gene match: 5. Germline CDR1 SQVTM, CDR2 ANQGSEA. The CDR3 nucleotides are TGCAGCGTTGAAGGCGGGACAGGGGTAAACGAGCAGTACTTC. Encoded protein: CSVEGGTGVNEQYF.

The chain couples TRBV7-2 to TRBJ1-2, with D perhaps TRBD1 (6 bases). CDR1 and CDR2 from the germline V gene are SGHTA and FQGNSA. The CDR3 sequence is 13 residues long. V shed 3 bases and J shed 6 bases, with 11 bases lying between them. The CDR3 is CASSFTAGDGYTF. The CDR3 bases are TGTGCCAGCAGCTTCACGGCAGGGGATGGCTACACCTTC.

The chain couples TRBV7-2 to TRBJ1-3; perhaps TRBD1 as D (6 bases). The CDR3 runs 15 residues. The germline CDR1 and CDR2 sequences are SGHTA and FQGNSA. V lost 7 bases and J lost 1, with 14 bases in between. CDR3 in amino acids: CASTVQGSSGNTIYF. As DNA, the CDR3 is TGTGCCAGCACCGTCCAGGGGTCTTCTGGAAACACCATATATTTT.

The chain has TRBV11-2 and TRBJ2-7; 7 nucleotides line up with TRBD1. The germline V gene has CDR1 SGHAT and CDR2 FQNNGV. CDR3 length: 15 amino acids. V lost 1 base to trimming and J lost 2 bases; unmatched junction nucleotides: 5. The CDR3 DNA is TGTGCCAGCAGCTTAGCGACAGGGCACACCTACGAGCAGTACTTC. Protein sequence: CASSLATGHTYEQYF.

This clone was detected only a few times. V and J are TRBV9 and TRBJ2-3; 8 nucleotides align to TRBD2. V gave up 7 bases and J gave up 3 bases; unmatched junction bases: 19. Germline CDR1 reads SGDLS; CDR2 reads YYNGEE. The CDR3 runs to 18 residues. The CDR3 protein is CASSYPGLGLGRTDTQYF. The DNA of the CDR3 is TGTGCCAGCTCCTATCCGGGACTAGGGCTGGGAAGGACAGATACGCAGTATTTT.

The chain recombines TRBV5-4 with TRBJ2-3; TRBD2 matches at 9 bases. The CDR3 sequence is 18 residues long. Trimming cost V 0 bases and J 2 bases; bases outside gene matches: 10. The V gene's germline CDR1 is SGHNT and CDR2 YYREEE (reference sequence). The CDR3 DNA is TGTGCCAGCAGCTTGGGCACTGGCGGGGGGGCTAACACAGATACGCAGTATTTT. Protein sequence: CASSLGTGGGANTDTQYF.

The CDR3 region is CASSLVTGPGTDTQYF. CDR3 DNA sequence: TGTGCCAGCAGCTTAGTTACAGGGCCAGGCACAGATACGCAGTATTTT. V gene TRBV7-9 combines with J gene TRBJ2-3, with a weak D call TRBD1 (6 bases). Between the trimmed V and J ends, which lost 1 base and 1 base, there was a span of 12 bases. CDR3 length equals 16 residues. The germline V gene encodes CDR1 SEHNR and CDR2 FQNEAQ (reference sequence). The full variable domain, completed using reference TRBV7-9 and TRBJ2-3, is DTGVSQNPRHKITKRGQNVTFRCDPISEHNRLYWYRQTLGQGPEFLTYFQNEAQLEKSRLLSDRFSAERPKGSFSTLEIQRTEQGDSAMYLCASSLVTGPGTDTQYFGPGTRLTVL.

The chain carries TRBV6-6 and TRBJ1-2, with 9 nucleotides matching TRBD1. The CDR3 loop spans 14 amino acids. Losses at the gene ends were 6 bases for V and 5 bases for J; bases not matched to a gene: 7. The germline V gene has CDR1 MNHNY and CDR2 SVGAGI (reference sequence). The DNA for the CDR3 is TGTGCCAGCAGCCGGGACAGGGATTTTTATGGCTACACCTTC. This sequence encodes CASSRDRDFYGYTF.

V usage is TRBV2 and J usage is TRBJ2-7, with 7 bases lining up with TRBD1. CDR1 and CDR2 from the germline V gene are SNHLY and FYNNEI. The length of the CDR3 is 13 residues. Trimming took 4 bases from V and 6 from J; bases not matched to a gene: 6. CDR3 loop: CASSARTGVEQYF. Here the CDR3 DNA reads TGTGCCAGCAGTGCGAGAACAGGGGTCGAGCAGTACTTC. The full variable domain, with the rest looked up from reference TRBV2 and TRBJ2-7, is EPEVTQTPSHQVTQMGQEVILRCVPISNHLYFYWYRQILGQKVEFLVSFYNNEISEKSEIFDDQFSVERPDGSNFTLKIRSTKLEDSAMYFCASSARTGVEQYFGPGTRLTVT.

The chain couples TRBV18 to TRBJ1-6; 7 nucleotides match TRBD1. Per the germline V gene, CDR1 is KGHSH and CDR2 is LQKENI. The CDR3 consists of 15 residues. J gave up 7 bases and V 4 bases, and 7 bases lay outside the gene matches. The CDR3 reads CASSRSGGSNSPLHF. As DNA, the CDR3 is TGTGCCAGCTCACGCTCAGGGGGATCGAATTCACCCCTCCACTTT. The whole variable domain, remainder taken from reference TRBV18 and TRBJ1-6, is NAGVMQNPRHLVRRRGQEARLRCSPMKGHSHVYWYRQLPEEGLKFMVYLQKENIIDESGMPKERFSAEFPKEGPSILRIQQVVRGDSAAYFCASSRSGGSNSPLHFGNGTRLTVT.

The chain carries TRBV12-3 or TRBV12-4 and TRBJ1-1; D perhaps matches TRBD1 (6 bases). CDR3 length: 12 amino acids. V shed 3 bases and J shed 7 bases, with 9 bases lying between them. The CDR3 here is CASSLEDSEAFF. In DNA, the CDR3 is TGTGCCAGCAGTTTGGAGGACAGTGAAGCTTTCTTT.

This sequence joins TRBV5-5 and TRBJ1-6; 9 nucleotides match TRBD1. This CDR3 spans 18 amino acids. Unmatched junction bases numbered 14, after V lost 1 base and J lost 9 bases. The germline gives CDR1 SGHKS, CDR2 YYEKEE (reference sequence). CDR3 nucleotides: TGTGCCAGCAGCTTGACAGGGGGCGGGTTTGGCGGCGTTTCACCCCTCCACTTT. Its translation: CASSLTGGGFGGVSPLHF.

The rearrangement joins TRBV6-2 or TRBV6-3 to TRBJ2-3; the D is unclear. This CDR3 contains 13 residues. Trimming took 0 bases from V and 6 from J, leaving 7 bases between them. Germline CDR1 reads MNHEY; CDR2 reads SVGEGT. The CDR3 spells CASSYSLRDTQYF. The CDR3 DNA sequence: TGTGCCAGCAGTTACTCTCTGCGGGATACGCAGTATTTT.

The chain employs TRBV5-4 and TRBJ2-7; maybe TRBD1 (5 bases). This CDR3 comprises 14 residues. Germline V gene sequence: CDR1 SGHNT, CDR2 YYREEE (reference sequence). V lost 1 base to trimming and J lost 2 bases, with 10 bases between them. CDR3 nucleotides: TGTGCCAGCAGCTTGACTGGGGCAACCTACGAGCAGTACTTC. Residues: CASSLTGATYEQYF.

The rearrangement joins TRBV5-1 to TRBJ2-7; 9 positions agree with TRBD1. The trim removed 4 bases at V and 5 bases at J, leaving 7 bases unmatched. CDR3 length equals 14 residues. CDR1 is SGHRS, CDR2 YFSETQ, per germline. CDR3 nucleotide sequence: TGCGCCAGCAGCCTAGGGGGACAGGGAAACGAGCAGTACTTC. It translates to CASSLGGQGNEQYF.

V and J are TRBV27 and TRBJ1-5, with D perhaps TRBD1 (6 bases). From germline, CDR1 is MNHEY and CDR2 SMNVEV (reference sequence). The CDR3 consists of 16 residues. The ends were cut back, 4 bases at V and 2 bases at J, with 15 bases in the middle. CDR3 region: CASSSLSGDGNQPQHF. As DNA, the CDR3 is TGTGCCAGCAGTTCGCTCTCAGGGGATGGCAATCAGCCCCAGCATTTT.

The chain is built from TRBV6-4 and TRBJ1-4; perhaps TRBD1 as D (5 bases). The CDR3 has 16 residues. Germline-derived CDR1 and CDR2 are MRHNA and SNTAGT. In nucleotides, the CDR3 is TGTGCGAGGACGCCAGGGAGGGATTGGATAGATGAAAAACTGTTTTTT. Translation: CARTPGRDWIDEKLFF.